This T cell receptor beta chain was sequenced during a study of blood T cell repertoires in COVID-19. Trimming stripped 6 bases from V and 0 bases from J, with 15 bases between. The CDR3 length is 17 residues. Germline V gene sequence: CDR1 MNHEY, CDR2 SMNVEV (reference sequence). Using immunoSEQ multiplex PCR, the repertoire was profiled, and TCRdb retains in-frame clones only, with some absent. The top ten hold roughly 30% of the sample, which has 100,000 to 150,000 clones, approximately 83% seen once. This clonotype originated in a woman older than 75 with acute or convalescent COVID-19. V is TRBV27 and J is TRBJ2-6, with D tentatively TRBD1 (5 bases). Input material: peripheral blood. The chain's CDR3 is CASRNTGFPSGANVLTF. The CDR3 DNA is TGTGCCAGCAGGAATACAGGCTTCCCCTCTGGGGCCAACGTCCTGACTTTC.